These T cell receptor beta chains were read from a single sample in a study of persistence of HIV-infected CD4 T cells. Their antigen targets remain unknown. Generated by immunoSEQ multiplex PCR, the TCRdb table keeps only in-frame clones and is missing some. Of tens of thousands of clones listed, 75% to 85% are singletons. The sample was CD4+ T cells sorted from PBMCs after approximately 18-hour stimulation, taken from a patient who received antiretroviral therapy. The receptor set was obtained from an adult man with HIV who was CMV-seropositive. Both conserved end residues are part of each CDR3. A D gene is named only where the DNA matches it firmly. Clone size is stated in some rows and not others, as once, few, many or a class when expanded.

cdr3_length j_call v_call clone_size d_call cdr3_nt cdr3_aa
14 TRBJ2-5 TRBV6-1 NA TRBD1 TGTGCCAGCAGTGAAGCCGACAGGGACGAGACCCAGTACTTC CASSEADRDETQYF
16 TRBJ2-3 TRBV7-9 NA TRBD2 TGTGCCAGCACCAAGACTAGCGGGGGAATCATAGATACGCAGTATTTT CASTKTSGGIIDTQYF
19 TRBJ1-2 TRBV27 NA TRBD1 TGTGCCAGCAGAGAGCTATCCGGGACAGGGGGGTTAGGTAACTATGGCTACACCTTC CASRELSGTGGLGNYGYTF
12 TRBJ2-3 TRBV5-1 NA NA TGCGCCAGCGGTGATATCACAGATACGCAGTATTTT CASGDITDTQYF
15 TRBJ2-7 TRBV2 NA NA TGTGCCAGCAGTGCTCCCGGGACACCCTCCTACGAGCAGTACTTC CASSAPGTPSYEQYF
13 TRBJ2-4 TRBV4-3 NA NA TGCGCCAGCAGCCAAGTTCACAACACGGAAAGACACTTC CASSQVHNTERHF
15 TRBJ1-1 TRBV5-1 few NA TGCGCCAGCAGCTTGGATGGCAGACCGAACACTGAAGCTTTCTTT CASSLDGRPNTEAFF
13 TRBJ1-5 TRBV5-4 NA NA TGTGCCAGCAGCTTGGGACGGGGTCAGCCCCAGCATTTT CASSLGRGQPQHF
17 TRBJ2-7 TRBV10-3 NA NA TGTGCCATCAGTGAGCCGGGACTCCCTGGTGCCTCCTACGAGCAGTACTTC CAISEPGLPGASYEQYF
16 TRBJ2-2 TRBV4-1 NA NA TGCGCCAGCAAAGGGATGAGGACACCGAACACCGGGGAGCTGTTTTTT CASKGMRTPNTGELFF